Sequencing of this T cell receptor (beta chain) was carried out in a study of OX40 agonist ivuxolimab in advanced cancers. Broadly, across the study: The costimulatory receptor OX40 (CD134) was targeted by ivuxolimab, a fully human IgG2 agonistic monoclonal antibody. Intravenous ivuxolimab was administered to patients every 2 weeks at six dose levels: 0.01, 0.1, 0.3, 1.5, 3 and 10 mg/kg. Of the approximately 50 patients in dose escalation, some 20 had hepatocellular carcinoma, around 15 had melanoma, 9 had renal cell carcinoma and 9 had head and neck cancer. In the dose-escalation cohort, 82.7% of patients were male, and the mean age was approximately 60 years with a range of roughly 20 to 85. Patients were allowed to have had prior anti-PD-1, anti-PD-L1 or anti-CTLA-4 therapy, and approximately 41% of the dose-escalation patients had previously received checkpoint inhibitors. Three dose-escalation patients achieved partial responses, one with hepatocellular carcinoma and two with cutaneous melanoma. The purpose of peripheral TCRbeta sequencing was to test whether ivuxolimab changed TCR sequence diversity and led to clonal T-cell expansion. The monotherapy dose-escalation portion (N of about 50 patients) of the phase I ivuxolimab trial is reported in the paper.

From the germline V gene (reference sequence), CDR1 is LNHDA and CDR2 is SQIVND. Trimming removed 6 bases from V and 5 bases from J, leaving 13 bases between the germline ends. The CDR3 holds 13 amino acids from the cysteine to the phenylalanine. Just the 39-base CDR3 DNA is kept, in frame starting at base 1. The study at large found these results: Low levels of normalized T-cell clonal expansion were also seen in some patients who did not respond. In the 0.1-3.0 mg/kg groups, partial responders were among the patients with the lowest normalized peripheral clonal expansion, particularly in CD8+ T cells. At doses of 0.1 to 3.0 mg/kg, clonal expansion of both CD4+ and CD8+ blood T cells was observed from baseline to week 6. After ivuxolimab, CD8+ T cells had more expanded clones than CD4+ T cells on average. Which antigens the clonally expanded peripheral T cells were specific for was not determined.

To sequence the TCRbeta CDR3 region, genomic DNA was isolated from the sorted cells. The immunoSEQ Assay was used for sequencing of TCRbeta CDR3 regions. TCRdb retrieved this table from immuneACCESS and kept in-frame rearrangements only. Not all clones are present; in checked studies, unresolved V genes account for under half, and no reason is known for the remainder. For this sample the table gives approximately 46,000 clones, of which roughly 80% were detected only once. The ten largest clones represent 2.6% of the sample. With regard to this clone: The antigen it binds to is not known. No base-level quality is on record; no much larger clone is a single base apart.

The trial excluded patients who had a history of autoimmune disease or were on systemic immunosuppression. Peripheral blood for TCR sequencing was drawn from every dose cohort at baseline, at cycle 4 day 1 and at cycle 7 day 1. Samples came from an open-label, multicenter, first-in-human phase I dose-escalation trial of ivuxolimab. Adults with locally advanced or metastatic head and neck squamous cell, hepatocellular, melanoma or renal cell carcinoma were enrolled in the trial. Before TCR sequencing, CD4+ and CD8+ T cells were separately sorted from peripheral blood. Recombination connected TRBV19 to TRBJ2-5; the D segment could be TRBD2, given 5 matching bases. This clonotype was obtained from an adult with an advanced solid tumor such as melanoma, head and neck, liver or kidney cancer. Sequenced material: CD4+ or CD8+ T cells sorted from blood, taken in a trial of the OX40 agonist ivuxolimab. For the CDR3, the sequence is CASSSGLRETQYF. At the DNA level, the sequence is TGTGCCAGTAGCAGCGGACTCAGGGAGACCCAGTACTTC. The entire variable domain, with the stretches around the CDR3 drawn from the reference TRBV19 and TRBJ2-5 proteins, is DGGITQSPKYLFRKEGQNVTLSCEQNLNHDAMYWYRQDPGQGLRLIYYSQIVNDFQKGDIAEGYSVSREKKESFPLTVTSAQKNPTAFYLCASSSGLRETQYFGPGTRLLVL.